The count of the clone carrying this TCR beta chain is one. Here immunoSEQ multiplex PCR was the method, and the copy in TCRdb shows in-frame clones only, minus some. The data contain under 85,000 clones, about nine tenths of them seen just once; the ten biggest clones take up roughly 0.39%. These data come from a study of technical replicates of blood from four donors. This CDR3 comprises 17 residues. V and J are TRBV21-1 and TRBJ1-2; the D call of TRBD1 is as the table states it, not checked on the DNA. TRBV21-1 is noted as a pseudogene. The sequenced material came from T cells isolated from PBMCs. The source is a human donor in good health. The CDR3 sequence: CASSNRDTTSTNYGYTF. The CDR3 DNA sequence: TGTGCCAGCAGCAACCGGGACACCACTTCTACTAACTATGGCTACACCTTC.